The next 2 T cell receptor beta chains were all read from a single sample in a study of early stage breast cancer tumors. Profiled with immunoSEQ multiplex PCR; TCRdb holds only in-frame clones, not every one. Of some 4,400 clones listed, around two thirds are singletons. The specimen sequenced was breast tumor tissue. Receptor source: a person in their fifties or sixties with breast cancer.

V is TRBV18 and J is TRBJ2-1; 8 nucleotides match TRBD2. Germline V gene data show CDR1 as KGHSH and CDR2 as LQKENI. The V gene end was trimmed by 3 bases and the J gene end by 1 base; junction bases not matched to a gene: 8. The CDR3 consists of 17 residues. This CDR3 reads CASSPGASGSSYNEQFF. Written as DNA, the CDR3 is TGTGCCAGCTCACCGGGGGCCAGCGGGAGTTCCTACAATGAGCAGTTCTTC.

V and J are TRBV28 and TRBJ1-6; 7 positions match TRBD1. The trim removed 6 bases at V and 6 bases at J, leaving 5 bases unmatched. This CDR3 is built from 14 residues. Germline loops: CDR1 MDHEN, CDR2 SYDVKM. The CDR3 sequence: CASSPGTVNSPLHF. The CDR3 nucleotides read TGTGCCAGCAGCCCGGGGACAGTTAATTCACCCCTCCACTTT.